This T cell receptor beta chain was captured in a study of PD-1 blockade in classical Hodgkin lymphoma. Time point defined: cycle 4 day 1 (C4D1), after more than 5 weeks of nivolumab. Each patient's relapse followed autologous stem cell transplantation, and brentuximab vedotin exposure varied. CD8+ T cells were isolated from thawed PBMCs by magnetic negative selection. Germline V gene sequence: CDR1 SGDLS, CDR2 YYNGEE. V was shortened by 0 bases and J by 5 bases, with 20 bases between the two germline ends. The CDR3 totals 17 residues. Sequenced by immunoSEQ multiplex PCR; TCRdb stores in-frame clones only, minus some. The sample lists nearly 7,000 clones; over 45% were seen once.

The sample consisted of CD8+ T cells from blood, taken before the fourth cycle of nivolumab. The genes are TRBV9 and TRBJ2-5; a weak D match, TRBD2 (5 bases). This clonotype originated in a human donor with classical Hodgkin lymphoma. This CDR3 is CASSVEGGPGVFETQYF. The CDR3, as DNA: TGTGCCAGCAGCGTAGAAGGCGGGCCCGGGGTATTCGAGACCCAGTACTTC.